This is a list of T cell receptor beta chains from one sample in a study of T-cell memory formation after mild COVID-19. One entry per CDR3 protein, called by TCRdb with MiXCR from the 5' RACE reads. The profile shows approximately 300,000 distinct CDR3 sequences, roughly a fifth of them singletons. The material sequenced was PBMCs or a T cell subset sorted from them (not recorded which). Receptors originate from a man between 18 and 29 years old who had mild COVID-19 (a few samples of this study predate the infection). Cell type and time point are not known. The CDR3 runs from the conserved cysteine through the conserved F or W. Fields, in order: CDR3 protein, CDR3 DNA, V gene, D gene, clone size, J gene. D genes are given only for firm matches. Rows give clone size only sometimes, using once, few, many, or a class for an expanded clone.

CDR3 protein: CASSPLGSRNTIYF
CDR3 DNA: TGCGCCAGCAGCCCCCTCGGGTCCCGGAACACCATATATTTT
V gene: TRBV4-1
D gene: .
clone size: .
J gene: TRBJ1-3

CDR3 protein: CASSWRGGGDYGYTF
CDR3 DNA: TGTGCCAGCAGCTGGAGGGGGGGCGGGGACTATGGCTACACCTTC
V gene: TRBV7-2
D gene: .
clone size: .
J gene: TRBJ1-2

CDR3 protein: CASSQSGTPYEQYF
CDR3 DNA: TGTGCCAGCAGCCAGTCGGGGACACCCTACGAGCAGTACTTC
V gene: TRBV7-9
D gene: .
clone size: .
J gene: TRBJ2-7

CDR3 protein: CASSGRQGSSYNEQFF
CDR3 DNA: TGTGCCAGCAGTGGCCGACAGGGGAGCTCCTACAATGAGCAGTTCTTC
V gene: TRBV6-1
D gene: TRBD1
clone size: few
J gene: TRBJ2-1

CDR3 protein: CASSSPSSYEQYF
CDR3 DNA: TGTGCCAGCAGCTCGCCTTCCTCCTACGAGCAGTACTTC
V gene: TRBV7-9
D gene: .
clone size: few
J gene: TRBJ2-7

CDR3 protein: CASMPANPGISGTQYF
CDR3 DNA: TGTGCCAGTATGCCAGCGAACCCAGGGATTTCGGGGACCCAGTACTTC
V gene: TRBV6-1
D gene: .
clone size: .
J gene: TRBJ2-5

CDR3 protein: CASSLTWGQGQGPQHF
CDR3 DNA: TGCGCCAGCAGCCTGACGTGGGGACAGGGGCAAGGGCCCCAGCATTTT
V gene: TRBV4-1
D gene: TRBD1
clone size: .
J gene: TRBJ1-5

CDR3 protein: CASSQAQTGARGYTF
CDR3 DNA: TGCGCCAGCAGCCAAGCCCAAACAGGGGCGCGGGGCTACACCTTC
V gene: TRBV4-3
D gene: TRBD1
clone size: .
J gene: TRBJ1-2

CDR3 protein: CASRPGQTYGYTF
CDR3 DNA: TGTGCCAGCAGGCCGGGACAGACCTATGGCTACACCTTC
V gene: TRBV28
D gene: TRBD1
clone size: once
J gene: TRBJ1-2

CDR3 protein: CASSSGGTGGVTDTQYF
CDR3 DNA: TGTGCCAGCAGCTCCGGAGGAACAGGGGGTGTCACAGATACGCAGTATTTT
V gene: TRBV11-2
D gene: TRBD1
clone size: .
J gene: TRBJ2-3

CDR3 protein: CASSFSYREDGYTF
CDR3 DNA: TGTGCCAGCAGTTTTTCCTACAGGGAAGACGGCTACACCTTC
V gene: TRBV6-2/TRBV6-3
D gene: .
clone size: few
J gene: TRBJ1-2

CDR3 protein: CASSRTDTYEQYF
CDR3 DNA: TGTGCCAGCAGCCGGACTGATACCTACGAGCAGTACTTC
V gene: TRBV7-6
D gene: .
clone size: .
J gene: TRBJ2-7

CDR3 protein: CSAHPRTGPNTGELFF
CDR3 DNA: TGCAGTGCTCATCCCCGGACAGGGCCCAACACCGGGGAGCTGTTTTTT
V gene: TRBV20-1
D gene: TRBD1
clone size: few
J gene: TRBJ2-2

CDR3 protein: CASSYSDFDCGYTF
CDR3 DNA: TGTGCCAGCAGTTACTCGGATTTCGATTGCGGCTACACCTTC
V gene: TRBV6-2/TRBV6-3
D gene: .
clone size: few
J gene: TRBJ1-2

CDR3 protein: CASSEPGQGVNTEAFF
CDR3 DNA: TGTGCCAGCAGCGAACCCGGACAGGGGGTGAACACTGAAGCTTTCTTT
V gene: TRBV7-2
D gene: TRBD1
clone size: few
J gene: TRBJ1-1

CDR3 protein: CASRTRQGRGELFF
CDR3 DNA: TGTGCCAGCAGGACTCGACAGGGACGCGGGGAGCTGTTTTTT
V gene: TRBV28
D gene: TRBD1
clone size: .
J gene: TRBJ2-2

CDR3 protein: CASSLGALNTEAFF
CDR3 DNA: TGTGCCAGCAGTTTAGGAGCCTTGAACACTGAAGCTTTCTTT
V gene: TRBV12-3/TRBV12-4
D gene: .
clone size: many
J gene: TRBJ1-1

CDR3 protein: CASTLGTGLFGELFF
CDR3 DNA: TGTGCCAGCACCCTCGGGACAGGGCTTTTCGGGGAGCTGTTTTTT
V gene: TRBV7-6
D gene: TRBD1
clone size: .
J gene: TRBJ2-2

CDR3 protein: CASSRPSGGRDTQYF
CDR3 DNA: TGCGCCAGCAGCCGGCCTAGCGGGGGGAGGGATACGCAGTATTTT
V gene: TRBV4-1
D gene: TRBD2
clone size: .
J gene: TRBJ2-3

CDR3 protein: CASSRTGRPYEQYF
CDR3 DNA: TGTGCCAGCAGCCGGACAGGGCGCCCCTACGAGCAGTACTTC
V gene: TRBV5-8
D gene: TRBD1
clone size: few
J gene: TRBJ2-7

CDR3 protein: CASSQWTSGGETQYF
CDR3 DNA: TGCGCCAGCAGCCAATGGACTAGCGGGGGTGAGACCCAGTACTTC
V gene: TRBV4-3
D gene: TRBD2
clone size: few
J gene: TRBJ2-5

CDR3 protein: CASSPARRDRNTEAFF
CDR3 DNA: TGTGCCAGCAGCCCCGCCCGCCGGGACAGGAACACTGAAGCTTTCTTT
V gene: TRBV27
D gene: TRBD1
clone size: many
J gene: TRBJ1-1

CDR3 protein: CASSRLGEETQYF
CDR3 DNA: TGTGCCAGCAGCCGACTGGGCGAAGAGACCCAGTACTTC
V gene: TRBV12-3/TRBV12-4
D gene: .
clone size: few
J gene: TRBJ2-5

CDR3 protein: CASSSFILGAAYEQYF
CDR3 DNA: TGTGCCAGCAGCTCATTTATCCTGGGGGCCGCCTACGAGCAGTACTTC
V gene: TRBV7-9
D gene: .
clone size: few
J gene: TRBJ2-7

CDR3 protein: CSGRQGADTGELFF
CDR3 DNA: TGCAGCGGTAGACAGGGGGCGGACACCGGGGAGCTGTTTTTT
V gene: TRBV29-1
D gene: TRBD1
clone size: .
J gene: TRBJ2-2

CDR3 protein: CASSLGDSEDTF
CDR3 DNA: TGTGCCAGCAGCTTAGGTGACAGCGAAGACACCTTC
V gene: TRBV7-9
D gene: .
clone size: .
J gene: TRBJ1-2

CDR3 protein: CASSQEAVNYGYTF
CDR3 DNA: TGTGCCAGCAGCCAAGAGGCAGTGAACTATGGCTACACCTTC
V gene: TRBV4-2
D gene: .
clone size: .
J gene: TRBJ1-2

CDR3 protein: CASSYGQITNYGYTF
CDR3 DNA: TGTGCCAGCAGTTACGGACAGATTACTAACTATGGCTACACCTTC
V gene: TRBV6-5
D gene: .
clone size: .
J gene: TRBJ1-2